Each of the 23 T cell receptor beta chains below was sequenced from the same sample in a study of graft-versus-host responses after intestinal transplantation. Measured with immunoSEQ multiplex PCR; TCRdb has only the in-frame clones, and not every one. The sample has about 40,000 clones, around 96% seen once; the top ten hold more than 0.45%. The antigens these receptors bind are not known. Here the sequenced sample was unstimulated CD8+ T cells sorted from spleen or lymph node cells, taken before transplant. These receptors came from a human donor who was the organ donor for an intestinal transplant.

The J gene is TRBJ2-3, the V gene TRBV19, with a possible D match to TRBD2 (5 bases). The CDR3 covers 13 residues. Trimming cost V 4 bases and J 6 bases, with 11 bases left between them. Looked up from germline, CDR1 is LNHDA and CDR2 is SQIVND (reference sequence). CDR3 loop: CASSNRGRDTQYF. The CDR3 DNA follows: TGTGCCAGTAGTAACCGGGGTCGCGATACGCAGTATTTT. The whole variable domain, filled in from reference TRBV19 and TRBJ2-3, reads DGGITQSPKYLFRKEGQNVTLSCEQNLNHDAMYWYRQDPGQGLRLIYYSQIVNDFQKGDIAEGYSVSREKKESFPLTVTSAQKNPTAFYLCASSNRGRDTQYFGPGTRLTVL.

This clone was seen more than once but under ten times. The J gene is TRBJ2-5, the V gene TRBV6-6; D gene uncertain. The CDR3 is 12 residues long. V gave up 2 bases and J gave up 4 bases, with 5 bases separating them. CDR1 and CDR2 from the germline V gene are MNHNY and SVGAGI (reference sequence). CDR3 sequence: CASSYAGETQYF. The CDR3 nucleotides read TGTGCCAGCAGTTACGCCGGAGAGACCCAGTACTTC.

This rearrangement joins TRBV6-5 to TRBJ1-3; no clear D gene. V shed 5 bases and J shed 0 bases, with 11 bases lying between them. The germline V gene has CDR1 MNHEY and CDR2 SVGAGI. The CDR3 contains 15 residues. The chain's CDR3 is CASSVFPSSGNTIYF. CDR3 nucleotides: TGTGCCAGCAGTGTTTTCCCAAGCTCTGGAAACACCATATATTTT.

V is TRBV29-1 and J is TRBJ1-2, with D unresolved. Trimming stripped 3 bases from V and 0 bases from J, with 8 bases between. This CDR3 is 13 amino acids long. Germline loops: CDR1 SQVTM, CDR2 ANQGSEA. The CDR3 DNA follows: TGCAGCGTTGATAACGGGGCTAACTATGGCTACACCTTC. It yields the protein CSVDNGANYGYTF.

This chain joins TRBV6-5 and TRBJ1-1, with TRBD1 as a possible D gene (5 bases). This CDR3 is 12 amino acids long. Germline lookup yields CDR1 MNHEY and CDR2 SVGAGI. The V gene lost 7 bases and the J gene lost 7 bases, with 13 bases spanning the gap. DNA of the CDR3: TGTGCCAGCACAAACGGGGGGAGTGAAGCTTTCTTT. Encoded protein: CASTNGGSEAFF.

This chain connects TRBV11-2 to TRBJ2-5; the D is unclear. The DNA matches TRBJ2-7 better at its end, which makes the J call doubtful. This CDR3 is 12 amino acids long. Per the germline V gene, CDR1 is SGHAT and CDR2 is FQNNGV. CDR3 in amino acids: CASSLAAYEQYF. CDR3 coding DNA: TGTGCCAGCAGCTTAGCCGCCTACGAGCAGTACTTC.

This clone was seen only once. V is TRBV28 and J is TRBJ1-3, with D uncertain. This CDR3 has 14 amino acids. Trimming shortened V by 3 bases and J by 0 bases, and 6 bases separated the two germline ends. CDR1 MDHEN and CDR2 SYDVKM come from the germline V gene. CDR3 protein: CASSFPDSGNTIYF. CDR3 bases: TGTGCCAGCAGTTTCCCGGACTCTGGAAACACCATATATTTT.

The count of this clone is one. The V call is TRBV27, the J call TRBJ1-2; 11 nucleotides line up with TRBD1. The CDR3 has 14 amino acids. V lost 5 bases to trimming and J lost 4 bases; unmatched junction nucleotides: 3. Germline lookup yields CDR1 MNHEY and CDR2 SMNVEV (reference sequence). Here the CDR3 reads CASSGQGAGYGYTF. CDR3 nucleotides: TGTGCCAGCAGTGGACAGGGGGCGGGCTATGGCTACACCTTC.

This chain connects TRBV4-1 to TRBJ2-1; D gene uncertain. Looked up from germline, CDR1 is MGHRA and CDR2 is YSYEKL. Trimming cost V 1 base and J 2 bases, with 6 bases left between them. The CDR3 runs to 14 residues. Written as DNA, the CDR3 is TGCGCCAGCAGCCAAGGTCTTGCCTACAATGAGCAGTTCTTC. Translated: CASSQGLAYNEQFF.

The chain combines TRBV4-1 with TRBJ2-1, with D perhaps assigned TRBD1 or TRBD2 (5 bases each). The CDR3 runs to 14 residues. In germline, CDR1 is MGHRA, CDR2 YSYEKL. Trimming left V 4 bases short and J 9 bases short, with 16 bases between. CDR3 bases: TGCGCCAGCAGCCCCAGGGACCCGGGCAGTGAGCAGTTCTTC. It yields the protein CASSPRDPGSEQFF.

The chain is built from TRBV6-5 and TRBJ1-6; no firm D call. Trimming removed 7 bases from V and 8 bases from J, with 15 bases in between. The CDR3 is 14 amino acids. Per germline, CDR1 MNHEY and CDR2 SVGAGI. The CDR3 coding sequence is TGTGCCAGCACCAACCGCCGGGTGGATTCACCCCTCCACTTT. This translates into CASTNRRVDSPLHF.

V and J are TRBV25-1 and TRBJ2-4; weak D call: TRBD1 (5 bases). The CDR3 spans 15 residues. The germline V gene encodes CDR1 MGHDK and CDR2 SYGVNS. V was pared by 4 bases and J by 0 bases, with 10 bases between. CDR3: CASSASGLAKNIQYF. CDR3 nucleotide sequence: TGTGCCAGCAGTGCCTCAGGGCTAGCCAAAAACATTCAGTACTTC.

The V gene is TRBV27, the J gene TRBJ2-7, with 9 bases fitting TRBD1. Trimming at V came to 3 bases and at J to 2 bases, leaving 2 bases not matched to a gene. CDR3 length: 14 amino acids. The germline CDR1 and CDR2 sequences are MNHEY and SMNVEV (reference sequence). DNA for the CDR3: TGTGCCAGCAGTTTCGGGACAGGGACCTACGAGCAGTACTTC. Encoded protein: CASSFGTGTYEQYF.

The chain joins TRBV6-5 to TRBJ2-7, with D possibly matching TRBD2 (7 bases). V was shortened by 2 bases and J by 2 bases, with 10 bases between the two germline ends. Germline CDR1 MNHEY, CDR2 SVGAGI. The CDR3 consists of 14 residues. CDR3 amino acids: CASSYGGDTYEQYF. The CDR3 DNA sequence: TGTGCCAGCAGTTACGGGGGGGACACCTACGAGCAGTACTTC.

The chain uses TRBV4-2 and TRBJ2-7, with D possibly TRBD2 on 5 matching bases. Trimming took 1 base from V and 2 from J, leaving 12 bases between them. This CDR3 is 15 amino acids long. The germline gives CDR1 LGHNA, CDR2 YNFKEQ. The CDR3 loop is CASSQGVASPYEQYF. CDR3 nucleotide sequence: TGTGCCAGCAGCCAAGGTGTAGCTAGCCCCTACGAGCAGTACTTC.

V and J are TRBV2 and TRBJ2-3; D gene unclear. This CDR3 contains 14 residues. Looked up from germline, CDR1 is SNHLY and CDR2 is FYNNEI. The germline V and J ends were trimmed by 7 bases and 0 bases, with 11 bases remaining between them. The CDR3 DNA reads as TGTGCCAGCAAGGATGAAGCCAGCACAGATACGCAGTATTTT. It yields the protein CASKDEASTDTQYF. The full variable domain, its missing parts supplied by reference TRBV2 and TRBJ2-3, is EPEVTQTPSHQVTQMGQEVILRCVPISNHLYFYWYRQILGQKVEFLVSFYNNEISEKSEIFDDQFSVERPDGSNFTLKIRSTKLEDSAMYFCASKDEASTDTQYFGPGTRLTVL.

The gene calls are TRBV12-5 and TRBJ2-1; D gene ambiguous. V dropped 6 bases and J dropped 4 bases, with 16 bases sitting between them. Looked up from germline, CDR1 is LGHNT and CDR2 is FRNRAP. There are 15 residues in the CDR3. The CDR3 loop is CASGPGIGVYNEQFF. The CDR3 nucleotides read TGTGCTAGTGGCCCTGGGATAGGTGTTTACAATGAGCAGTTCTTC.

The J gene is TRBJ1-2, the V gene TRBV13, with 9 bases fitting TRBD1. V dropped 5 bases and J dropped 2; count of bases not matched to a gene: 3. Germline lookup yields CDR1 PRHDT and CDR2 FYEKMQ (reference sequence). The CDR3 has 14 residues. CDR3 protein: CASSPGQGNYGYTF. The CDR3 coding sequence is TGTGCCAGCAGCCCAGGACAGGGGAACTATGGCTACACCTTC.

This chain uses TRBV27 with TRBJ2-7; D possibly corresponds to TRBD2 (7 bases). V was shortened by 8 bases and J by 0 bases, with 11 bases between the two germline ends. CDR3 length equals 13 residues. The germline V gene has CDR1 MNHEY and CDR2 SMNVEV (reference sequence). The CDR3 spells CASRGASSYEQYF. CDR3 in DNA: TGTGCCAGCCGGGGGGCGAGCTCCTACGAGCAGTACTTC.

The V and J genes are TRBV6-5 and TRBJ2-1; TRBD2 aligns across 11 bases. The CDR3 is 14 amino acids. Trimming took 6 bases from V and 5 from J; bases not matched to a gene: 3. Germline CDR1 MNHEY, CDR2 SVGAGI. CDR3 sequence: CASRGLAGHNEQFF. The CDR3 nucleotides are TGTGCCAGCAGAGGACTAGCGGGCCACAATGAGCAGTTCTTC.

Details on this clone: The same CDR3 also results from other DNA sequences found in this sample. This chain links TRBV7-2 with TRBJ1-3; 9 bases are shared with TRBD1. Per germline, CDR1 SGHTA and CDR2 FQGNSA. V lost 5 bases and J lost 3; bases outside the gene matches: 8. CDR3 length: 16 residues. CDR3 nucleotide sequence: TGTGCCAGCAGCCTGGAGGGACAGGGCGTTGGAAACACCATATATTTT. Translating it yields CASSLEGQGVGNTIYF.

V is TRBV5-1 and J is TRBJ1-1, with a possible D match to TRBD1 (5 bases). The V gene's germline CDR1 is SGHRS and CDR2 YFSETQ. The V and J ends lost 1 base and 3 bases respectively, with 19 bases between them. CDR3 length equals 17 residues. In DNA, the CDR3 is TGCGCCAGCAGCTTGTTTTGGGGGGTGACGCACGACACTGAAGCTTTCTTT. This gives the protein CASSLFWGVTHDTEAFF.

The CDR3 nucleotides are TGTGCCAGCAGCGTAGAAGAGGGGGCCGACTATGGCTACACCTTC. The encoded protein is CASSVEEGADYGYTF. J is TRBJ1-2 and V is TRBV9; 7 bases are shared with TRBD1. With 0 bases clipped from V and 3 bases from J, the junction kept 5 bases outside the gene matches. CDR3 length: 15 amino acids. Germline CDR1 is SGDLS and CDR2 is YYNGEE.